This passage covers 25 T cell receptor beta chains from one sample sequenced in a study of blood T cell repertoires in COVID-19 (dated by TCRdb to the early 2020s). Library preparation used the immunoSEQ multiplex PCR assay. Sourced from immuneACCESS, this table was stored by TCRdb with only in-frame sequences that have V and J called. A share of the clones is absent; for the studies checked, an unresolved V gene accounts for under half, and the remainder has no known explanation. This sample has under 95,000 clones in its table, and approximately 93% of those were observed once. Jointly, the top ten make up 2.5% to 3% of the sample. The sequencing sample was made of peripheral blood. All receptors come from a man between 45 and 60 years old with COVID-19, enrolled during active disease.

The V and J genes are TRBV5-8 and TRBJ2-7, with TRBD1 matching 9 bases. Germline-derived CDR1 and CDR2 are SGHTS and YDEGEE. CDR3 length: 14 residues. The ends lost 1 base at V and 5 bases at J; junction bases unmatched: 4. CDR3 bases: TGTGCCAGCAGCTTGATCTGGACAGGGGACGAGCAGTACTTC. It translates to CASSLIWTGDEQYF. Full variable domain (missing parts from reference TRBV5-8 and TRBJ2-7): EAGVTQSPTHLIKTRGQQATLRCSPISGHTSVYWYQQALGLGLQFLLWYDEGEERNRGNFPPRFSGRQFPNYSSELNVNALELEDSALYLCASSLIWTGDEQYFGPGTRLTVT.

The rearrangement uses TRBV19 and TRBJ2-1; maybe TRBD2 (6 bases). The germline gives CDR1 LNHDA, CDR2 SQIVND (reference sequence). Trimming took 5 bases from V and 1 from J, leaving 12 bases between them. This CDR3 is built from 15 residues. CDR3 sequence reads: CASSRGGLSYNEQFF. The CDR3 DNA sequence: TGTGCCAGTAGTCGCGGAGGACTATCCTACAATGAGCAGTTCTTC.

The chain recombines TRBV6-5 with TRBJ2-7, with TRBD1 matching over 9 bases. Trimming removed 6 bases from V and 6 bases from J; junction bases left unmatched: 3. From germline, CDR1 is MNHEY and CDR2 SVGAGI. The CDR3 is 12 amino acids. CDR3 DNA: TGTGCCAGCAGGGGACAGGGAGGCGAGCAGTACGTC. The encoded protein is CASRGQGGEQYV.

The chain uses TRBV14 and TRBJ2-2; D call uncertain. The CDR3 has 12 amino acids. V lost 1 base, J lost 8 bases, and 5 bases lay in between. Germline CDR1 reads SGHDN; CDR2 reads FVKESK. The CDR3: CASSQVSGELFF. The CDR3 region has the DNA TGTGCCAGCAGCCAAGTATCTGGGGAGCTGTTTTTT.

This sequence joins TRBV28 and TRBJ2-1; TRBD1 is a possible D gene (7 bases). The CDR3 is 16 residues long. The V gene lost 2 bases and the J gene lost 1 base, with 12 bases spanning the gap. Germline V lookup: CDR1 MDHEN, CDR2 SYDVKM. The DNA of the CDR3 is TGTGCCAGCAGTTTAAGGGCAGGGGGGTCCTACAATGAGCAGTTCTTC. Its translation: CASSLRAGGSYNEQFF.

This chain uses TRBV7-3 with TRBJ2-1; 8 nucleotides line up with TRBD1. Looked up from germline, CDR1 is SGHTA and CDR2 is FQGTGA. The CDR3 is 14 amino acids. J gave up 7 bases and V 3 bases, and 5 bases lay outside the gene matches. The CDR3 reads CASSLYRGENEQFF. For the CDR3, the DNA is TGTGCCAGCAGCTTGTACAGGGGGGAGAATGAGCAGTTCTTC. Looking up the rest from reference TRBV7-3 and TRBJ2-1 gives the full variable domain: GAGVSQTPSNKVTEKGKYVELRCDPISGHTALYWYRQSLGQGPEFLIYFQGTGAADDSGLPNDRFFAVRPEGSVSTLKIQRTERGDSAVYLCASSLYRGENEQFFGPGTRLTVL.

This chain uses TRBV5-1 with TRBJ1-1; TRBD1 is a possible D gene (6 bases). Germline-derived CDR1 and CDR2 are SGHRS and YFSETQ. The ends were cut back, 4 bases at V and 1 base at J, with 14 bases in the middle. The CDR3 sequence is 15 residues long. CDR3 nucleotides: TGCGCCAGCAGCGTAACCGGGACAACGAACACTGAAGCTTTCTTT. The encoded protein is CASSVTGTTNTEAFF.

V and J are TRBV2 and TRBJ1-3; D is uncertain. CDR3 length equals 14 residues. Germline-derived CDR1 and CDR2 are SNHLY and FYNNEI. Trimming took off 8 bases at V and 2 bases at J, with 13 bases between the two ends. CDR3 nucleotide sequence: TGTGCCAGCGGTGGAGGGCCAGCTGGAAACACCATATATTTT. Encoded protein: CASGGGPAGNTIYF.

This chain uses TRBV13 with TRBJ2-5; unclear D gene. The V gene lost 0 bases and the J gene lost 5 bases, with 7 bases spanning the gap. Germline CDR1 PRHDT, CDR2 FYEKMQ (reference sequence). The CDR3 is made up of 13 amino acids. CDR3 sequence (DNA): TGTGCCAGCAGCTTAGGAGTTCGGGAGACCCAGTACTTC. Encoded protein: CASSLGVRETQYF.

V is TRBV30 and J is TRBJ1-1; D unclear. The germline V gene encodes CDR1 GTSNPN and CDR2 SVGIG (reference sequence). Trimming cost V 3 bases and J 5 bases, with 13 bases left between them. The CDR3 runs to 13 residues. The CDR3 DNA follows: TGTGCCTGGAGCTTAAACGGAGGAACTGAAGCTTTCTTT. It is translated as CAWSLNGGTEAFF.

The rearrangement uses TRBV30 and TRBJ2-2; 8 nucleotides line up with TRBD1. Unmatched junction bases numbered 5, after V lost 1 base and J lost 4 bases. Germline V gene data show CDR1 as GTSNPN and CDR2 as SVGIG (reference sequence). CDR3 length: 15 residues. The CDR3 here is CAWSGTTGVTGELFF. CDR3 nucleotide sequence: TGTGCCTGGAGTGGGACGACAGGGGTCACCGGGGAGCTGTTTTTT.

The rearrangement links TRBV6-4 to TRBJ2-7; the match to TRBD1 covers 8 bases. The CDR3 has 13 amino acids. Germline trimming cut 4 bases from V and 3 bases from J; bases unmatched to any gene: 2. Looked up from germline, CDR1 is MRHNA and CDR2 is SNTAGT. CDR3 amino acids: CASSGTGLYEQYF. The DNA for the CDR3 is TGTGCCAGCAGTGGGACAGGGCTCTACGAGCAGTACTTC.

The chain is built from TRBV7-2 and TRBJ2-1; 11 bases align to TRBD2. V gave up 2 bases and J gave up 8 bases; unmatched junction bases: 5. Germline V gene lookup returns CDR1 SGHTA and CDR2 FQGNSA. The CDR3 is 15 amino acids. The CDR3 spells CASSLTSGSGYEQFF. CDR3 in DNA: TGTGCCAGCAGCTTAACTAGCGGGAGTGGGTATGAGCAGTTCTTC.

The CDR3 region is CSAGTRSNEQFF. CDR3 nucleotides: TGCAGCGCGGGGACTAGGTCCAATGAGCAGTTCTTC. The chain is built from TRBV29-1 and TRBJ2-1; 8 bases line up with TRBD2. In germline, CDR1 is SQVTM, CDR2 ANQGSEA. V dropped 7 bases and J dropped 6; count of bases not matched to a gene: 5. The CDR3 sequence is 12 residues long.

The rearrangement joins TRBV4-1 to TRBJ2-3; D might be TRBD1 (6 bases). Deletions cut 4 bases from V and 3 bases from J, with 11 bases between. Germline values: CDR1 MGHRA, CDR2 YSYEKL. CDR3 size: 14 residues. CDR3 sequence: CASSPDRTTDTQYF. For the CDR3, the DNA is TGCGCCAGCAGCCCCGACAGGACTACAGATACGCAGTATTTT.

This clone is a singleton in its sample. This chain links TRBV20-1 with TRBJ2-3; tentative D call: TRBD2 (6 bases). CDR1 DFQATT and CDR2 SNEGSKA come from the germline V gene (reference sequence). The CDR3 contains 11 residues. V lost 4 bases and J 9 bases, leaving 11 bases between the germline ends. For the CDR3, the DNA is TGCAGTGCTACACTAGCAAACACGCAGTATTTT. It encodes CSATLANTQYF.

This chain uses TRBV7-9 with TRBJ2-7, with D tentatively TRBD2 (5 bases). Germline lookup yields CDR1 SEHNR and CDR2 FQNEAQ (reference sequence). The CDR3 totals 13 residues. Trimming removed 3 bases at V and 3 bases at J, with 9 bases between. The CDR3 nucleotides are TGTGCCAGCAGCTTCGGGGAAGGCTACGAGCAGTACGTC. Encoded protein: CASSFGEGYEQYV.

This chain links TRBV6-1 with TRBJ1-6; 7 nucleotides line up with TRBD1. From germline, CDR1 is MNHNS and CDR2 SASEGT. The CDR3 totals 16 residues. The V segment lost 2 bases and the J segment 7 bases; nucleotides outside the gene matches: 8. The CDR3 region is CASSERGRGVNSPLHF. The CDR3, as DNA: TGTGCCAGCAGTGAAAGGGGCAGGGGGGTAAATTCACCCCTCCACTTT.

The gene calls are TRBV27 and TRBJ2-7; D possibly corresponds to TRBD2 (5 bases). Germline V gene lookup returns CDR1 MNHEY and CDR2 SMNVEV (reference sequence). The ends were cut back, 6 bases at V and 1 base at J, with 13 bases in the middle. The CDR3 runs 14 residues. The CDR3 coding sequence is TGTGCCAGCAGCCCCTGGAGGAATTCCTACGAGCAGTACTTC. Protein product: CASSPWRNSYEQYF.

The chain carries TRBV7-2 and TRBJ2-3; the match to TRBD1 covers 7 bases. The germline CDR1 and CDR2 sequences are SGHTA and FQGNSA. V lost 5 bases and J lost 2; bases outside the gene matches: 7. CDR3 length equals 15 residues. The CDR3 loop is CASSVRDSSTDTQYF. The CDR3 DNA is TGTGCCAGCAGCGTTCGGGACAGCTCCACAGATACGCAGTATTTT.

The CDR3 DNA is TGTGCCAGCAGGCCTCGCGGGGGCACTGAAGCTTTCTTT. Protein sequence: CASRPRGGTEAFF. The rearrangement joins TRBV3-1 (or the pseudogene TRBV3-2) to TRBJ1-1; D may be TRBD1 (5 bases). V lost 6 bases, J lost 4 bases, and 12 bases lay in between. Germline CDR1 is LGHDT and CDR2 is YNNKEL (reference sequence). The CDR3 runs to 13 residues.

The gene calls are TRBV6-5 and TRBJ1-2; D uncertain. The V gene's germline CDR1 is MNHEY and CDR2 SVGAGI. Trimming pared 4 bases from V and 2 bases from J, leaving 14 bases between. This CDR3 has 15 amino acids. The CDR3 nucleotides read TGTGCCAGCAGTTCCCCGGGGAGCACCAACTATGGCTACACCTTC. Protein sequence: CASSSPGSTNYGYTF.

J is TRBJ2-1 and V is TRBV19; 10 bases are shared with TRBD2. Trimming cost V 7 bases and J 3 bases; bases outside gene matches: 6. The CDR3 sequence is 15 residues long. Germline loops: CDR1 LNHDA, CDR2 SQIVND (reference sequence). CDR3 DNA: TGTGCCAGTACCTCACTAGCGGGAAGCTACAATGAGCAGTTCTTC. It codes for CASTSLAGSYNEQFF.

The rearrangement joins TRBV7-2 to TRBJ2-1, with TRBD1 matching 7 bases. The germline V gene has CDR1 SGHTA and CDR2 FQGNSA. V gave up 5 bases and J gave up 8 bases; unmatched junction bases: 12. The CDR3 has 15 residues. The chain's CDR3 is CASSTGQKLNDEQFF. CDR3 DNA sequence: TGTGCCAGCAGCACGGGACAGAAGCTAAACGATGAGCAGTTCTTC.

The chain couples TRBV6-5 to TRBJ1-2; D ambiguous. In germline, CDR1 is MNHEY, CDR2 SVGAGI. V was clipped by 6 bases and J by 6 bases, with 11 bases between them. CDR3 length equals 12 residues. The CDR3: CASREGGDGYTF. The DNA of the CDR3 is TGTGCCAGCAGAGAGGGCGGAGATGGCTACACCTTC.